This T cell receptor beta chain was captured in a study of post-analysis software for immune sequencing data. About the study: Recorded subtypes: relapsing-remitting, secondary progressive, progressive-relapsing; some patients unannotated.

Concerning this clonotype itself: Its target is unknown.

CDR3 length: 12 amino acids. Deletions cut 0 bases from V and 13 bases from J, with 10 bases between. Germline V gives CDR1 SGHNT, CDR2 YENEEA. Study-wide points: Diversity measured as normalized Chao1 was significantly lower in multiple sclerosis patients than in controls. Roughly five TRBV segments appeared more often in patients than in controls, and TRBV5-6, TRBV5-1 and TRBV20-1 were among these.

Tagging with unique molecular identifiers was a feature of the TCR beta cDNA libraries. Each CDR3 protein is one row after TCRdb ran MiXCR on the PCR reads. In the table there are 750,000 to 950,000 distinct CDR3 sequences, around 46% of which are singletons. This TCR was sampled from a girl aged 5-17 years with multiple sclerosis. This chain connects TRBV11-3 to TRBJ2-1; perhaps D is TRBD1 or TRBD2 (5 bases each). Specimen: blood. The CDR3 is CASSLDVGTQFF. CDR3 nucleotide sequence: TGTGCCAGCAGCTTAGATGTTGGGACCCAGTTCTTC.